This passage covers 25 T cell receptor beta chains from one sample sequenced in a study of blood T cell repertoires in COVID-19. The table came from immunoSEQ multiplex PCR; TCRdb's copy has only in-frame clones and leaves some out. The top ten hold approximately 1.5% of the sample, which has around 250,000 clones, roughly 86% seen once. Sequencing used PBMCs or T cells enriched from blood (not recorded which). The receptors shown here come from a woman aged 50 to 60 who had recovered from COVID-19.

Turning to this clone: In the same sample, other DNA sequences code for this CDR3. The chain combines TRBV5-1 with TRBJ2-1, with D perhaps matching TRBD2 (6 bases). Germline V gene lookup returns CDR1 SGHRS and CDR2 YFSETQ. The CDR3 runs to 16 residues. Deletions cut 0 bases from V and 0 bases from J, with 10 bases between. The CDR3: CASSLGGGSSYNEQFF. The CDR3 DNA follows: TGCGCCAGCAGCTTGGGGGGAGGAAGCTCCTACAATGAGCAGTTCTTC.

V usage is TRBV6-5 and J usage is TRBJ1-5; a possible D gene is TRBD1 (5 bases). Germline CDR1 reads MNHEY; CDR2 reads SVGAGI. The CDR3 runs to 14 residues. Trimming took 8 bases from V and 0 from J, leaving 11 bases between them. The CDR3: CASVPTGSNQPQHF. CDR3 DNA sequence: TGTGCCAGCGTACCCACAGGTAGCAATCAGCCCCAGCATTTT.

The CDR3 DNA follows: TGTGCCAGCAGCTACGGACTAGCGAACACCGGGGAGCTGTTTTTT. Its protein is CASSYGLANTGELFF. The chain has TRBV7-9 and TRBJ2-2, with TRBD2 matching over 7 bases. The trim removed 4 bases at V and 0 bases at J, leaving 2 bases unmatched. Germline assignment: CDR1 SEHNR and CDR2 FQNEAQ (reference sequence). This CDR3 spans 15 amino acids. Supplemented by reference TRBV7-9 and TRBJ2-2, the full variable domain reads DTGVSQNPRHKITKRGQNVTFRCDPISEHNRLYWYRQTLGQGPEFLTYFQNEAQLEKSRLLSDRFSAERPKGSFSTLEIQRTEQGDSAMYLCASSYGLANTGELFFGEGSRLTVL.

This rearrangement joins TRBV6-1 to TRBJ2-1; TRBD1 aligns across 7 bases. From germline, CDR1 is MNHNS and CDR2 SASEGT. This CDR3 has 15 amino acids. The V gene end was trimmed by 4 bases and the J gene end by 7 bases; junction bases not matched to a gene: 10. CDR3 in DNA: TGTGCCAGCAGTGGGTCCGGGACAGCCCAAAATGAGCAGTTCTTC. Translated: CASSGSGTAQNEQFF.

The rearrangement joins TRBV10-3 to TRBJ2-2, with a possible D match to TRBD1 (7 bases). V was trimmed by 0 bases and J by 0 bases, leaving 8 bases between them. The germline V gene has CDR1 ENHRY and CDR2 SYGVKD. The CDR3 extends over 16 amino acids. CDR3 sequence: CAISESRGANTGELFF. The CDR3 DNA follows: TGTGCCATCAGTGAGTCCAGGGGGGCGAACACCGGGGAGCTGTTTTTT.

V gene TRBV11-1 combines with J gene TRBJ2-7; the D gene is possibly TRBD2 (6 bases). Germline values: CDR1 SGHAT, CDR2 FQDESV (reference sequence). The CDR3 is made up of 14 amino acids. The ends were cut back, 5 bases at V and 7 bases at J, with 18 bases in the middle. CDR3 sequence (DNA): TGTGCCAGCAGCGACCGGACTACCTTTGAGGAGCAGTACTTC. Translated: CASSDRTTFEEQYF.

The chain carries TRBV3-1 (or the pseudogene TRBV3-2) and TRBJ2-5; 7 bases are a match to TRBD2. This CDR3 spans 16 amino acids. The germline gives CDR1 LGHDT, CDR2 YNNKEL (reference sequence). V was pared by 5 bases and J by 5 bases, with 14 bases of the junction left unmatched. In nucleotides, the CDR3 is TGTGCCAGCAGCTTCCGGTCGGGCGGGAGCGGGGAGACCCAGTACTTC. Amino acid sequence: CASSFRSGGSGETQYF.

The V call is TRBV5-1, the J call TRBJ2-1; TRBD1 matches at 9 bases. With V trimmed by 7 bases and J by 7 bases, 9 bases remained unmatched. The CDR3 has 14 amino acids. CDR1 SGHRS and CDR2 YFSETQ come from the germline V gene. As DNA, the CDR3 is TGCGCCAGCCAGACCGGGACAGGGACTAATGAGCAGTTCTTC. Amino acids: CASQTGTGTNEQFF.

This clone showed up just once. J is TRBJ2-3 and V is TRBV18; 8 nucleotides line up with TRBD2. Germline lookup yields CDR1 KGHSH and CDR2 LQKENI. There are 15 residues in the CDR3. V shed 3 bases, J shed 1 base, and the junction held 3 bases outside the gene matches. This chain's CDR3 is CASSPPTSGTDTQYF. The DNA of the CDR3 is TGTGCCAGCTCACCCCCGACTAGCGGCACAGATACGCAGTATTTT.

This rearrangement joins TRBV7-2 to TRBJ1-1, with D uncertain. Trimming removed 5 bases from V and 0 bases from J, with 10 bases in between. The CDR3 spans 14 residues. Looked up from germline, CDR1 is SGHTA and CDR2 is FQGNSA. CDR3 bases: TGTGCCAGCAGCCCGACGGGTCTGAACACTGAAGCTTTCTTT. Its protein product is CASSPTGLNTEAFF.

The chain couples TRBV10-3 to TRBJ1-1; 7 bases fit TRBD1. This CDR3 spans 13 amino acids. V dropped 10 bases and J dropped 3; count of bases not matched to a gene: 8. The germline V gene has CDR1 ENHRY and CDR2 SYGVKD. The CDR3 region has the DNA TGTGCCACAGCCACTACAGGGGACACTGAAGCTTTCTTT. This gives the protein CATATTGDTEAFF.

The chain carries TRBV6-5 and TRBJ1-4, with 8 nucleotides matching TRBD1. This CDR3 is 14 amino acids long. The J segment lost 7 bases and the V segment lost 6 bases, leaving 7 bases of the junction unmatched. Germline-derived CDR1 and CDR2 are MNHEY and SVGAGI. CDR3 bases: TGTGCCAGCAGAAAGACAGGGGTTACTGAAAAACTGTTTTTT. It codes for CASRKTGVTEKLFF.

This rearrangement joins TRBV7-9 to TRBJ1-5; D may be TRBD1 (6 bases). Trimming took off 5 bases at V and 2 bases at J, with 10 bases between the two ends. There are 14 residues in the CDR3. Germline CDR1 is SEHNR and CDR2 is FQNEAQ (reference sequence). The CDR3 DNA is TGTGCCAGCAGCGGGACACTGGGCAATCAGCCCCAGCATTTT. Translated: CASSGTLGNQPQHF.

In DNA form, the CDR3 reads TGTGCCTTGGTTTTAGCGAACACTGAAGCTTTCTTT. Amino acids: CALVLANTEAFF. The genes are TRBV30 and TRBJ1-1; no definite D call. The V end was cut by 7 bases, the J end by 1 base, with 10 bases between. Germline CDR1 is GTSNPN and CDR2 is SVGIG (reference sequence). The CDR3 consists of 12 residues.

DNA for the CDR3: TGTGCCAGCAGCTTGTCTGTGTACAATGAGCAGTTCTTC. It translates to CASSLSVYNEQFF. The J gene is TRBJ2-1, the V gene TRBV5-6; D not certain. Trimming took off 1 base at V and 4 bases at J, with 6 bases between the two ends. The germline CDR1 and CDR2 sequences are SGHDT and YYEEEE. CDR3 length: 13 residues.

The V call is TRBV5-1, the J call TRBJ1-1, with TRBD1 matching 9 bases. This CDR3 has 14 amino acids. Germline CDR1 reads SGHRS; CDR2 reads YFSETQ. V was clipped by 0 bases and J by 3 bases; unmatched bases: 0. CDR3 nucleotide sequence: TGCGCCAGCAGCTTGGGGACAGGGGACACTGAAGCTTTCTTT. Residues: CASSLGTGDTEAFF.

The rearrangement uses TRBV19 and TRBJ2-1, with 10 positions matching TRBD2. This CDR3 has 15 amino acids. Trimming took 4 bases from V and 2 from J; bases not matched to a gene: 2. The germline V gene has CDR1 LNHDA and CDR2 SQIVND (reference sequence). The CDR3, as DNA: TGTGCCAGTAGTACTAGCGGGAGTCCCTACAATGAGCAGTTCTTC. Its protein is CASSTSGSPYNEQFF.

The chain recombines TRBV19 with TRBJ2-1, with TRBD1 matching 8 bases. The CDR3 is 14 residues long. After removal of 3 bases from V and 9 bases from J, the junction contained 7 bases not matched to a gene. Germline V CDR1 and CDR2: LNHDA, SQIVND (reference sequence). This CDR3 is CASSIGQGRGEQFF. The CDR3, as DNA: TGTGCCAGTAGTATTGGACAGGGAAGAGGTGAGCAGTTCTTC. The variable domain in full, with the rest retrieved from reference TRBV19 and TRBJ2-1, is DGGITQSPKYLFRKEGQNVTLSCEQNLNHDAMYWYRQDPGQGLRLIYYSQIVNDFQKGDIAEGYSVSREKKESFPLTVTSAQKNPTAFYLCASSIGQGRGEQFFGPGTRLTVL.

The CDR3 DNA reads TGTGCCAGCAGTTCCCCGGGACTAGCGGCCCAGACCCAGTACTTC. As protein: CASSSPGLAAQTQYF. The genes are TRBV28 and TRBJ2-5, with 11 bases aligning to TRBD2. With 4 bases clipped from V and 6 bases from J, the junction kept 7 bases outside the gene matches. CDR1 and CDR2 (germline): MDHEN, SYDVKM. The CDR3 loop spans 15 amino acids.

The chain carries TRBV7-9 and TRBJ1-6; 7 positions match TRBD1. CDR1 and CDR2 from the germline V gene are SEHNR and FQNEAQ (reference sequence). The ends lost 5 bases at V and 7 bases at J; junction bases unmatched: 11. The CDR3 spans 16 residues. CDR3 region: CASSRLGTGVNSPLHF. DNA for the CDR3: TGTGCCAGCAGCCGCTTGGGCACAGGGGTAAATTCACCCCTCCACTTT.

This clone was detected only once. The CDR3 DNA reads TGCGCCAGCAGCCCATTTGGGAGAGCGAGCTACGAGCAGTACTTC. This gives the protein CASSPFGRASYEQYF. The chain couples TRBV4-1 to TRBJ2-7; D is perhaps TRBD2 (5 bases). Germline CDR1 reads MGHRA; CDR2 reads YSYEKL. V was pared by 4 bases and J by 3 bases, with 16 bases between. CDR3 length: 15 residues.

J is TRBJ1-2 and V is TRBV14, with 7 bases that match TRBD1. V was clipped by 4 bases and J by 3 bases; unmatched bases: 8. CDR3 length: 15 residues. Germline V gene lookup returns CDR1 SGHDN and CDR2 FVKESK. The CDR3 loop reads CASSPRGMNYYGYTF. The CDR3 nucleotides read TGTGCCAGCAGCCCCAGGGGGATGAACTACTATGGCTACACCTTC.

CDR3 DNA: TGTGCCAGCAGTCTCTCCGGGACAGGGCTTGAAAAACTGTTTTTT. This encodes CASSLSGTGLEKLFF. The genes are TRBV28 and TRBJ1-4; TRBD1 matches 9 bases. CDR1 is MDHEN and CDR2 is SYDVKM in the germline V gene. Unmatched junction bases numbered 8, after V lost 5 bases and J lost 7 bases. This CDR3 is built from 15 residues. Supplemented by reference TRBV28 and TRBJ1-4, the full variable domain reads DVKVTQSSRYLVKRTGEKVFLECVQDMDHENMFWYRQDPGLGLRLIYFSYDVKMKEKGDIPEGYSVSREKKERFSLILESASTNQTSMYLCASSLSGTGLEKLFFGSGTQLSVL.

This clone has just a few counts. The CDR3 reads CASSVEILDGYTF. CDR3 nucleotide sequence: TGTGCCAGCAGTGTGGAGATTCTAGATGGCTACACCTTC. The chain couples TRBV6-6 to TRBJ1-2; D unresolved. The CDR3 length is 13 residues. V was cut by 5 bases and J by 6 bases, with 13 bases left in between. Germline CDR1 is MNHNY and CDR2 is SVGAGI (reference sequence).

This chain links TRBV5-8 with TRBJ1-4; D is perhaps TRBD1 (5 bases). Germline loops: CDR1 SGHTS, CDR2 YDEGEE. This CDR3 has 17 residues. The V end was cut by 4 bases, the J end by 0 bases, with 16 bases between. The CDR3, as DNA: TGTGCCAGCAGCAGGGAAAGACAGACTGCAACTAATGAAAAACTGTTTTTT. This encodes CASSRERQTATNEKLFF.